The T cell receptor beta chain described here comes from a study of PD-L1 blockade in urothelial cancer. Study context: Males with bladder-origin urothelial cancer made up about 85% of the 29 patients. As for prior chemotherapy regimens, patients had received 0 to 3. Analyzed time points were 3 weeks (second dose) and 6 weeks after therapy began.

Time point here: pretreatment peripheral blood. Libraries were prepared by immunoSEQ multiplex PCR; TCRdb keeps only in-frame clonotypes and omits some of them. This sample yields around 100,000 clones, of which around 87% are seen a single time; about 2% belongs to the top ten. The V gene lost 1 base and the J gene lost 6 bases, with 9 bases spanning the gap. The CDR3 length is 13 residues. The germline V gene has CDR1 LNHDA and CDR2 SQIVND (reference sequence). The sequences come from PBMCs, collected around atezolizumab (anti-PD-L1) treatment. The V and J genes are TRBV19 and TRBJ1-2, with D possibly matching TRBD1 (5 bases). The receptor was derived from a man aged 55 to 70 with urothelial cancer. The CDR3 here is CASSIVHRNGYTF. CDR3 DNA sequence: TGTGCCAGTAGTATAGTGCACAGGAATGGCTACACCTTC. The entire variable domain, with the rest obtained from reference TRBV19 and TRBJ1-2, is as follows: DGGITQSPKYLFRKEGQNVTLSCEQNLNHDAMYWYRQDPGQGLRLIYYSQIVNDFQKGDIAEGYSVSREKKESFPLTVTSAQKNPTAFYLCASSIVHRNGYTFGSGTRLTVV.